A selection of T cell receptor beta chains follows, all from one sample in a study of blood T cells in healthy people across ages. MiXCR was run by TCRdb on the 5' RACE reads, yielding one entry per CDR3 protein. This table has around 2 million distinct CDR3 sequences, about two fifths appearing once. The material sequenced was blood. The receptors here all came from a human donor in good health. Both conserved end residues are trimmed from each CDR3. Fields, in order: V gene, D gene, CDR3 protein. A D gene is named only where the DNA matches it firmly.

V gene: TRBV2
D gene: -
CDR3 protein: ASSEARGGSAGELF

V gene: TRBV4-3
D gene: -
CDR3 protein: ASSQEAVGAKNIQY

V gene: TRBV18
D gene: -
CDR3 protein: ASSPQSGGSSSYNEQF

V gene: TRBV4-3
D gene: -
CDR3 protein: ASSQDWQGPLNQPQH

V gene: TRBV5-1
D gene: -
CDR3 protein: ASSTSHDSLYGYT

V gene: TRBV20-1
D gene: -
CDR3 protein: SAPLAGTYERY

V gene: TRBV7-3
D gene: -
CDR3 protein: ASSSRGDQETQY

V gene: TRBV7-2
D gene: -
CDR3 protein: ANSLFRGYGYT

V gene: TRBV6-1
D gene: -
CDR3 protein: ASSEAWGADTQY

V gene: TRBV20-1
D gene: -
CDR3 protein: SARELRAGPYEQY

V gene: TRBV9
D gene: -
CDR3 protein: ASSLGAGPNNSPLH

V gene: TRBV7-2
D gene: -
CDR3 protein: ASSLGRAGRNQPQH

V gene: TRBV25-1
D gene: -
CDR3 protein: ASSEYSVRGEAF

V gene: TRBV10-3
D gene: -
CDR3 protein: AISVRSDYGYT

V gene: TRBV2
D gene: -
CDR3 protein: ASSEAPSSSTDTQY

V gene: TRBV19
D gene: TRBD1
CDR3 protein: ASSMWTGGDQPQH

V gene: TRBV4-1
D gene: -
CDR3 protein: ASSHSYRAEQF

V gene: TRBV4-3
D gene: -
CDR3 protein: ASSLAGRTQY

V gene: TRBV7-2
D gene: TRBD2
CDR3 protein: ASSLQSGGPSTDTQY

V gene: TRBV7-9
D gene: -
CDR3 protein: ASSLTAGKVESDQPQH

V gene: TRBV7-2
D gene: -
CDR3 protein: ASSRSVDEKLF

V gene: TRBV20-1
D gene: TRBD1
CDR3 protein: SARDQGTATDTQY

V gene: TRBV18
D gene: TRBD2
CDR3 protein: ASSPPGLGIYEQY

V gene: TRBV7-2
D gene: -
CDR3 protein: ASSLEGYYQPQH

V gene: TRBV9
D gene: -
CDR3 protein: ASSGRQEGVEGYT

V gene: TRBV20-1
D gene: -
CDR3 protein: SARAAGTKFTYEQY

V gene: TRBV20-1
D gene: -
CDR3 protein: SARDFSYRDNSYNEQF

V gene: TRBV6-6
D gene: -
CDR3 protein: ASREGSGTPLH

V gene: TRBV2
D gene: TRBD2
CDR3 protein: ASMRDSGGRADTQY

V gene: TRBV7-9
D gene: -
CDR3 protein: ASSPLGEVAYEQY

V gene: TRBV2
D gene: -
CDR3 protein: ASSEVATLVSQPQH

V gene: TRBV29-1
D gene: -
CDR3 protein: SGASGHQETQY

V gene: TRBV7-2
D gene: TRBD1
CDR3 protein: ASSFRGSNEKLF

V gene: TRBV11-3
D gene: TRBD2
CDR3 protein: ASSTGLASDTQY

V gene: TRBV5-4
D gene: -
CDR3 protein: ASSLVGGYNEQY

V gene: TRBV7-6
D gene: -
CDR3 protein: ASSLESPGTFTYNEQF

V gene: TRBV5-1
D gene: -
CDR3 protein: ASSMGQNEKLF

V gene: TRBV11-2
D gene: -
CDR3 protein: ASSLVGVGYVLT

V gene: TRBV11-2
D gene: TRBD1
CDR3 protein: ASSYRTGGEEQF

V gene: TRBV9
D gene: -
CDR3 protein: ASSVVGGDYNEQF

V gene: TRBV29-1
D gene: TRBD1
CDR3 protein: SVTSGTGSGELF

V gene: TRBV4-3
D gene: -
CDR3 protein: ASSQDLASSTDTQY

V gene: TRBV11-2
D gene: TRBD2
CDR3 protein: ASSSWAGDSSCEQY

V gene: TRBV20-1
D gene: TRBD2
CDR3 protein: SARGGLAGGSTDTQY

V gene: TRBV24-1
D gene: -
CDR3 protein: ATSDPGRSKHSNYGYT

V gene: TRBV27
D gene: TRBD2
CDR3 protein: ASSSASGEGYEQY

V gene: TRBV7-2
D gene: TRBD1
CDR3 protein: ASSLYPGQVHPNYGYT

V gene: TRBV29-1
D gene: -
CDR3 protein: SVVAGANVLT

V gene: TRBV20-1
D gene: TRBD2
CDR3 protein: SASRAGGAREQF

V gene: TRBV5-1
D gene: TRBD1
CDR3 protein: ASSPRTGASAYGYT

V gene: TRBV15
D gene: TRBD1
CDR3 protein: ATSRQGGIYGYT

V gene: TRBV12-3/TRBV12-4
D gene: -
CDR3 protein: ASSPGFLFGYT

V gene: TRBV5-1
D gene: -
CDR3 protein: ASSPGPGVGYEQY

V gene: TRBV6-6
D gene: -
CDR3 protein: ASSYSTLNSPLH